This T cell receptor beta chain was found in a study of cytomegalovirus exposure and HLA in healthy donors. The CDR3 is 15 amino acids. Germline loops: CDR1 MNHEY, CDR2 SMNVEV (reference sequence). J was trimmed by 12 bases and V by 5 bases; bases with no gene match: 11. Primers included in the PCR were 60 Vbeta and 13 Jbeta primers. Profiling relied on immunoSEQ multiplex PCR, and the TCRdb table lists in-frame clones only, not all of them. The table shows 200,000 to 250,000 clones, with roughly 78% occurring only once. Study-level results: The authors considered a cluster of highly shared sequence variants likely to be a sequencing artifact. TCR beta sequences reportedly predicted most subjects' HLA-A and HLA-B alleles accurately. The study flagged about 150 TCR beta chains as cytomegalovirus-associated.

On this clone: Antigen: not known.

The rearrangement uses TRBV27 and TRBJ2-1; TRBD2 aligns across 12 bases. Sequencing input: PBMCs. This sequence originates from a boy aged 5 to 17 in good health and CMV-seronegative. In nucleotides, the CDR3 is TGTGCCAGCAGTAGGGAGACTAGCGGGGGCCCGGGGCAGTTCTTC. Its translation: CASSRETSGGPGQFF.